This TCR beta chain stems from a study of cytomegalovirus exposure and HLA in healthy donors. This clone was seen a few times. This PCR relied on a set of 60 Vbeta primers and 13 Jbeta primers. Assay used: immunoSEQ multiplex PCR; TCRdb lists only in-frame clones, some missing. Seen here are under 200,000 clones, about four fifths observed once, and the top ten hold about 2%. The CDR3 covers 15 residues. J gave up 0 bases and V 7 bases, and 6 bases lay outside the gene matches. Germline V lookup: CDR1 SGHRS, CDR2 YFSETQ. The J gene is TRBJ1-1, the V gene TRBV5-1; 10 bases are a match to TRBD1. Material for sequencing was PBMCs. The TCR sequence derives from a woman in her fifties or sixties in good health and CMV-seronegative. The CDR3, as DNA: TGCGCCAGCTGGGACAGGGGTAAGATGAACACTGAAGCTTTCTTT. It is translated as CASWDRGKMNTEAFF.